Shown below are 15 T cell receptor beta chains from a single sample sequenced in a study of tumor-infiltrating lymphocytes in oesophageal squamous cell carcinoma. TCRdb redid the calling of the PCR reads with MiXCR, one entry per CDR3 protein. The table has over 10,000 distinct CDR3 sequences, less than 55% seen once; the top ten hold around 14%. The sequenced sample was normal esophageal tissue next to the tumor. The receptors were gathered from a male donor with esophageal squamous cell carcinoma.

This chain uses TRBV7-9 with TRBJ2-7; tentative D call: TRBD2 (6 bases). The J call is in doubt because the DNA end fits TRBJ2-5 better. Looked up from germline, CDR1 is SEHNR and CDR2 is FQNEAQ (reference sequence). This CDR3 spans 15 amino acids. The CDR3 bases are TGTGCCAGCAGCTTCTACCGGGACTTCCAAGAGACCCAGTACTTC. Its protein product is CASSFYRDFQETQYF.

By proportion, this clonotype is medium-sized (0.01 to 0.1%). This chain uses TRBV10-3 with TRBJ2-5, with TRBD2 identical over 13 bases. From germline, CDR1 is ENHRY and CDR2 SYGVKD. Trimming removed 4 bases from V and 5 bases from J; junction bases left unmatched: 4. This CDR3 is 15 amino acids long. The CDR3 DNA sequence: TGTGCCATCAGTGGGGGACTAGCGGGACTGGAGACCCAGTACTTC. Its protein is CAISGGLAGLETQYF.

The chain combines TRBV6-1 with TRBJ2-5; TRBD1 matches at 10 bases. The J call is doubtful: the DNA matches TRBJ2-7 better. CDR3 size: 15 residues. CDR1 MNHNS and CDR2 SASEGT come from the germline V gene. The CDR3 nucleotides are TGTGCCAGCAGTGAATCGACAGGGGGCACCTACGAGCAGTACTTC. Translated, it gives CASSESTGGTYEQYF.

This clonotype was counted ten times or more. The chain has TRBV28 and TRBJ2-6; no firm D call. Germline CDR1 MDHEN, CDR2 SYDVKM. With 6 bases removed from V and 2 bases from J, the gap between germline ends came to 5 bases. This CDR3 has 13 residues. This chain's CDR3 is CASRGAGANVLTF. The CDR3 nucleotides read TGTGCCAGCAGGGGTGCTGGGGCCAACGTCCTGACTTTC.

The chain links TRBV7-8 to TRBJ1-3, with a weak D call TRBD1 (5 bases). The V end was cut by 4 bases, the J end by 0 bases, with 16 bases between. The CDR3 spans 17 residues. The germline V gene encodes CDR1 SGHVS and CDR2 FQNEAQ. The chain's CDR3 is CASSSRPTQDSGNTIYF. CDR3 nucleotide sequence: TGTGCCAGCAGCTCCCGTCCCACACAGGACTCTGGAAACACCATATATTTT.

In its sample, this clonotype was seen many times. V usage is TRBV7-2 and J usage is TRBJ1-2; D perhaps matches TRBD1 (6 bases). Germline V gene sequence: CDR1 SGHTA, CDR2 FQGNSA. The CDR3 runs to 14 residues. V was shortened by 5 bases and J by 7 bases, with 17 bases between the two germline ends. The CDR3 DNA reads TGTGCCAGCAGCCCGTGGACAGAGGCGCCTGGCTACACCTTC. The encoded protein is CASSPWTEAPGYTF.

This clonotype has at least ten counts. The chain employs TRBV6-6 and TRBJ1-6; D perhaps matches TRBD1 (5 bases). The germline V gene encodes CDR1 MNHNY and CDR2 SVGAGI (reference sequence). This CDR3 has 15 residues. With 2 bases removed from V and 9 bases from J, the gap between germline ends came to 14 bases. CDR3: CASSYAGTLFSPLHF. CDR3 bases: TGTGCCAGCAGTTACGCCGGGACCCTATTTTCACCCCTCCACTTT.

This sequence joins TRBV6-1 and TRBJ2-4; D possibly matches TRBD1 or TRBD2 (5 bases each). The J call is doubtful: the DNA matches TRBJ2-7 better. Germline V gene lookup returns CDR1 MNHNS and CDR2 SASEGT. CDR3 length: 14 residues. Here the CDR3 DNA reads TGTGCCAGCAGAAGGGACGGTAGCTCCTACGAGCAGTACTTC. Translated, it gives CASRRDGSSYEQYF.

J is TRBJ2-6 and V is TRBV12-3 or TRBV12-4; a possible D gene is TRBD1 (5 bases). TRBJ1-2 explains the end of the DNA better; the J call may be wrong. The CDR3 contains 14 residues. Here the CDR3 DNA reads TGTGCCAGCAGTTTAGGTGGAGGGACTCGTGGCTACACCTTC. Translating it yields CASSLGGGTRGYTF.

This clonotype showed up just a few times. This rearrangement joins TRBV12-3 or TRBV12-4 to TRBJ2-5; the match to TRBD1 covers 11 bases. This CDR3 contains 14 residues. The V and J ends lost 7 bases and 5 bases, in that order; junction bases with no gene match: 6. CDR3 bases: TGTGCCAGCATTCGGACAGGGGGCATGGAGACCCAGTACTTC. Protein product: CASIRTGGMETQYF.

This clonotype has only a few counts. The chain couples TRBV7-2 to TRBJ2-1; D gene ambiguous. Trimming cost V 5 bases and J 3 bases, with 11 bases left between them. This CDR3 is built from 14 residues. Germline values: CDR1 SGHTA, CDR2 FQGNSA. The CDR3 here is CASSLMLDYNEQFF. Here the CDR3 DNA reads TGTGCCAGCAGCCTTATGCTAGACTACAATGAGCAGTTCTTC.

The CDR3 DNA sequence: TGTGCCAGCAGCCGGGACGGTTTCTACGAGCAGTACTTC. Residues: CASSRDGFYEQYF. The chain has TRBV11-2 and TRBJ2-3; either TRBD1 or TRBD2 may supply D (5 bases each). The end of the DNA fits TRBJ2-7 better, so the J call may be wrong. The CDR3 sequence is 13 residues long. Germline values: CDR1 SGHAT, CDR2 FQNNGV.

The chain has TRBV7-6 and TRBJ2-5; TRBD2 matches at 12 bases. Germline V gene sequence: CDR1 SGHVS, CDR2 FNYEAQ. V dropped 4 bases and J dropped 1; count of bases not matched to a gene: 4. There are 16 residues in the CDR3. The CDR3 sequence is CASSYLAGGVQETQYF. In DNA form, the CDR3 reads TGTGCCAGCAGCTACCTAGCGGGAGGGGTCCAAGAGACCCAGTACTTC. Together with reference TRBV7-6 and TRBJ2-5, the CDR3 gives the full variable domain: GAGVSQSPRYKVTKRGQDVALRCDPISGHVSLYWYRQALGQGPEFLTYFNYEAQQDKSGLPNDRFSAERPEGSISTLTIQRTEQRDSAMYRCASSYLAGGVQETQYFGPGTRLLVL.

This clonotype was detected ten times or more. The chain is built from TRBV5-1 and TRBJ2-6; D gene uncertain. CDR1 is SGHRS, CDR2 YFSETQ, per germline. There are 16 residues in the CDR3. Between the trimmed V and J ends, which lost 3 bases and 0 bases, there was a span of 10 bases. CDR3 bases: TGCGCCAGCAGCTCCGACGGATACTCTGGGGCCAACGTCCTGACTTTC. Translating it yields CASSSDGYSGANVLTF.

Relative to its sample, this clonotype is medium-sized (0.01 to 0.1%). The chain joins TRBV25-1 to TRBJ1-2; D gene ambiguous. The V and J ends lost 0 bases and 2 bases respectively, with 7 bases between them. This CDR3 is built from 14 residues. Per the germline V gene, CDR1 is MGHDK and CDR2 is SYGVNS. The CDR3 sequence is CASSEYGRNYGYTF. The CDR3 DNA reads as TGTGCCAGCAGTGAATATGGCAGGAACTATGGCTACACCTTC.